This TCR beta chain was retrieved from a study of blood T cell repertoires in COVID-19. V dropped 5 bases and J dropped 6 bases, with 23 bases sitting between them. CDR3 length equals 16 residues. CDR1 and CDR2 from the germline V gene are SGHNT and YENEEA. Method: immunoSEQ multiplex PCR; TCRdb's copy keeps in-frame clones and lacks some. The sample holds roughly 180,000 clones; 70% to 90% are singletons and the top ten take roughly 5%. This sequence was found in a woman between 50 and 59 years old with COVID-19, enrolled during active disease. Sequencing was done on a sample of peripheral blood. The chain links TRBV11-3 to TRBJ2-7; tentative D call: TRBD2 (5 bases). CDR3 protein: CASSLSSGEWFGEQYF. The CDR3 coding sequence is TGTGCCAGCAGCCTCTCCTCCGGGGAGTGGTTTGGCGAGCAGTACTTC.